These 19 T cell receptor beta chains originate from one sample sequenced in a study of blood T cell repertoires in COVID-19 (TCRdb year 2020). The library was made by the immunoSEQ multiplex PCR assay. The source is immuneACCESS, and TCRdb retained only in-frame sequences with V and J called. Part of the clones is not carried over; for the studies checked, unresolved V genes explain less than half of this, and the remainder is unexplained. The sample table lists approximately 240,000 clones, roughly 80% of them with a count of one. The ten biggest clones cover under 4.5% of the sample. The sample comprised peripheral blood. The receptors come from a woman in her thirties or forties with active or convalescent COVID-19.

The rearrangement links TRBV12-5 to TRBJ1-1, with unresolved D. The CDR3 contains 13 residues. V was clipped by 6 bases and J by 6 bases, with 14 bases between them. Germline V gene lookup returns CDR1 LGHNT and CDR2 FRNRAP. Written as DNA, the CDR3 is TGTGCTAGTGGGCTACGCGGGGATTCTGAAGCTTTCTTT. Residues: CASGLRGDSEAFF.

This clone was observed a single time. The rearrangement links TRBV12-3 or TRBV12-4 to TRBJ1-2; D is uncertain. The CDR3 has 13 residues. With 5 bases removed from V and 5 bases from J, the gap between germline ends came to 12 bases. CDR3: CASSPRRDYGYTF. CDR3 sequence (DNA): TGTGCCAGCAGTCCCCGGCGGGATTATGGCTACACCTTC.

This chain connects TRBV24-1 to TRBJ1-1; no reliable D call. CDR3 length equals 13 residues. Germline assignment: CDR1 KGHDR and CDR2 SFDVKD. The V end lost 8 bases, the J end lost 4 bases, and 13 bases lay between the germline ends. The CDR3 loop is CATTDPGSTEAFF. CDR3 DNA sequence: TGTGCCACCACAGACCCGGGGTCCACTGAAGCTTTCTTT.

V and J are TRBV5-1 and TRBJ1-1; TRBD1 aligns across 8 bases. CDR1 is SGHRS and CDR2 is YFSETQ in the germline V gene. V shed 0 bases, J shed 5 bases, and the junction held 3 bases outside the gene matches. The CDR3 consists of 14 residues. CDR3 DNA sequence: TGCGCCAGCAGCTTGGAACAGGGGGTGACTGAAGCTTTCTTT. Protein sequence: CASSLEQGVTEAFF.

V and J are TRBV6-4 and TRBJ2-5, with 9 bases lining up with TRBD1. The CDR3 runs 14 residues. Germline assignment: CDR1 MRHNA and CDR2 SNTAGT. J was trimmed by 5 bases and V by 5 bases; bases with no gene match: 6. CDR3 in DNA: TGTGCCAGCAGTCCGGGACAGGGCGGGGAGACCCAGTACTTC. Its protein is CASSPGQGGETQYF.

The chain combines TRBV19 with TRBJ1-1, with D possibly being TRBD1 (5 bases). Germline lookup yields CDR1 LNHDA and CDR2 SQIVND (reference sequence). V lost 5 bases, J lost 3 bases, and 10 bases lay in between. CDR3 length: 13 amino acids. The CDR3 nucleotides are TGTGCCAGTAGTGCCCAGGGATACACTGAAGCTTTCTTT. As protein: CASSAQGYTEAFF.

The chain carries TRBV20-1 and TRBJ2-7; 9 bases agree with TRBD2. Germline assignment: CDR1 DFQATT and CDR2 SNEGSKA (reference sequence). V shed 3 bases, J shed 0 bases, and the junction held 3 bases outside the gene matches. The CDR3 runs 14 residues. The CDR3 loop is CSASALAGSYEQYV. The CDR3 DNA reads TGCAGTGCTAGTGCACTAGCGGGCTCCTACGAGCAGTACGTC.

This clone occurred a few times. Other DNA sequences in the sample encode the same CDR3. The chain employs TRBV5-6 and TRBJ1-5; possible D gene TRBD1, 6 bases. This CDR3 has 16 amino acids. CDR1 is SGHDT and CDR2 is YYEEEE in the germline V gene. Deletions cut 0 bases from V and 1 base from J, with 11 bases between. The CDR3: CASSLGGQGSNQPQHF. CDR3 DNA: TGTGCCAGCAGCTTGGGGGGGCAGGGCAGCAATCAGCCCCAGCATTTT. The whole variable domain, filled in from reference TRBV5-6 and TRBJ1-5, reads DAGVTQSPTHLIKTRGQQVTLRCSPKSGHDTVSWYQQALGQGPQFIFQYYEEEERQRGNFPDRFSGHQFPNYSSELNVNALLLGDSALYLCASSLGGQGSNQPQHFGDGTRLSIL.

The chain recombines TRBV20-1 with TRBJ1-2, with D unclear. This CDR3 is built from 11 residues. V was trimmed by 6 bases and J by 7 bases, leaving 12 bases between them. The V gene's germline CDR1 is DFQATT and CDR2 SNEGSKA (reference sequence). The CDR3 nucleotides are TGCAGTGCCACGGCGGGTTCTGGCTACACCTTC. Its protein is CSATAGSGYTF.

This chain joins TRBV6-5 and TRBJ1-1; D uncertain. The CDR3 runs 14 residues. Trimming took 6 bases from V and 4 from J, leaving 15 bases between them. The V gene's germline CDR1 is MNHEY and CDR2 SVGAGI. As DNA, the CDR3 is TGTGCCAGCAGGTACACCTCACCGGGCACTGAAGCTTTCTTT. Encoded protein: CASRYTSPGTEAFF.

This clone occurred a few times. The V gene is TRBV7-3, the J gene TRBJ2-7; TRBD2 matches 7 bases. CDR1 is SGHTA and CDR2 is FQGTGA in the germline V gene. V lost 5 bases to trimming and J lost 3 bases; unmatched junction nucleotides: 16. This CDR3 spans 17 amino acids. The CDR3 DNA sequence: TGTGCCAGCAGCCACCCATACCGGGAGGAGGCGATCTACGAGCAGTACTTC. It codes for CASSHPYREEAIYEQYF.

The chain links TRBV15 to TRBJ2-1; D not certain. V was cut by 4 bases and J by 1 base, with 11 bases left in between. Germline V gene data show CDR1 as LNHNV and CDR2 as YYDKDF (reference sequence). This CDR3 region has 15 residues. This chain's CDR3 is CATSTPTESYNEQFF. The CDR3 bases are TGTGCCACCAGCACCCCGACTGAATCCTACAATGAGCAGTTCTTC.

The chain employs TRBV7-2 and TRBJ1-3; D is perhaps TRBD1 (6 bases). V lost 1 base and J 2 bases, leaving 9 bases between the germline ends. Germline V CDR1 and CDR2: SGHTA, FQGNSA. The CDR3 sequence is 15 residues long. CDR3 nucleotides: TGTGCCAGCAGCTTAGGAACAGGGACTGGAAACACCATATATTTT. As protein: CASSLGTGTGNTIYF.

The chain joins TRBV28 to TRBJ2-3, with unresolved D. The CDR3 contains 12 residues. Germline assignment: CDR1 MDHEN and CDR2 SYDVKM. V lost 1 base and J lost 6, with 5 bases in between. The CDR3 DNA reads as TGTGCCAGCAGTTTATTCAGGGATACGCAGTATTTT. It yields the protein CASSLFRDTQYF.

The genes are TRBV14 and TRBJ2-1; tentative D call: TRBD1 (6 bases). Trimming pared 0 bases from V and 11 bases from J, leaving 8 bases between. CDR1 SGHDN and CDR2 FVKESK come from the germline V gene. This CDR3 contains 12 residues. The CDR3 sequence is CASSQDWDKQFF. As DNA, the CDR3 is TGTGCCAGCAGCCAAGACTGGGACAAGCAGTTCTTC.

The gene calls are TRBV7-2 and TRBJ2-3; D perhaps matches TRBD2 (6 bases). CDR3 length: 15 residues. V lost 5 bases and J 0 bases, leaving 12 bases between the germline ends. CDR1 is SGHTA and CDR2 is FQGNSA in the germline V gene. The CDR3 here is CASSGSLASTDTQYF. The CDR3 DNA reads TGTGCCAGCAGCGGCTCACTAGCTAGCACAGATACGCAGTATTTT.

V usage is TRBV23-1 and J usage is TRBJ1-5; 7 bases fit TRBD1. TRBV23-1 is known as an ORF, though its function is uncertain. The V gene end was trimmed by 3 bases and the J gene end by 4 bases; junction bases not matched to a gene: 6. The CDR3 spans 15 residues. This chain's CDR3 is CASSHTTGLNQPQHF. As DNA, the CDR3 is TGCGCCAGCAGTCATACGACAGGGTTGAATCAGCCCCAGCATTTT.

The chain uses TRBV5-6 and TRBJ2-5, with no clear D. This CDR3 has 12 residues. V lost 3 bases to trimming and J lost 2 bases, with 5 bases between them. Germline V gene data show CDR1 as SGHDT and CDR2 as YYEEEE. The DNA of the CDR3 is TGTGCCAGCAGCTCGAGACAAGAGACCCAGTACTTC. It encodes CASSSRQETQYF.

In DNA, the CDR3 is TGTGCCAGCAGCAAGAGGTTTGCTGAAAAACTGTTTTTT. Protein product: CASSKRFAEKLFF. V and J are TRBV12-3 or TRBV12-4 and TRBJ1-4; D remains unclear. The length of the CDR3 is 13 residues. Deletions cut 6 bases from V and 7 bases from J, with 12 bases between.